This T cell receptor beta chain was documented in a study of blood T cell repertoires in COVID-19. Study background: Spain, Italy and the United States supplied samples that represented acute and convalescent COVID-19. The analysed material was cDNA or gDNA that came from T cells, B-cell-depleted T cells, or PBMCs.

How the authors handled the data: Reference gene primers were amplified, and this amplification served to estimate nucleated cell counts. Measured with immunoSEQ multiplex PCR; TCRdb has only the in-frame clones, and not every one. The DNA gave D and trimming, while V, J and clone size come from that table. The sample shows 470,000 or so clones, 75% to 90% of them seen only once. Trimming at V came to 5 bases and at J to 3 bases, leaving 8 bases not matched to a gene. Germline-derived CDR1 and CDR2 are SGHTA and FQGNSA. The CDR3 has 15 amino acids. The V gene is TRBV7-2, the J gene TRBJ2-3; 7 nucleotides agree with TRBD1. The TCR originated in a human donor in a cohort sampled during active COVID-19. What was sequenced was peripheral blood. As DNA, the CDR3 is TGTGCCAGCAGCGACAGGGAGCCCGGAACAGATACGCAGTATTTT. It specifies CASSDREPGTDTQYF.